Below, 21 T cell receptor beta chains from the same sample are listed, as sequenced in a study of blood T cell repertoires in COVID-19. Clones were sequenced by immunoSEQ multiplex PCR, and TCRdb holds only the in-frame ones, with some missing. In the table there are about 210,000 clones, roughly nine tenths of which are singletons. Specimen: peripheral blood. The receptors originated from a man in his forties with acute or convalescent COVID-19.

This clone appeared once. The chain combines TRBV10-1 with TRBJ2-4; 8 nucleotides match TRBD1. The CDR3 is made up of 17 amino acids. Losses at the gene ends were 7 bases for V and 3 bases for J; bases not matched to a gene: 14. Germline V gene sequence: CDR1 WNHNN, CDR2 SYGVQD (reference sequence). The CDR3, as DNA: TGCGCCAGCAATCGCAGGGGGCGCCGGTTTAACAAAAACATTCAGTACTTC. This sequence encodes CASNRRGRRFNKNIQYF.

In nucleotides, the CDR3 is TGTGCCAGCAGCCAACAAACGCTGACAGCCTACTATGGCTACACCTTC. Translated, it gives CASSQQTLTAYYGYTF. The chain joins TRBV14 to TRBJ1-2; tentative D call: TRBD1 (5 bases). Germline lookup yields CDR1 SGHDN and CDR2 FVKESK. The CDR3 is 16 amino acids. Trimming took 2 bases from V and 3 from J, leaving 16 bases between them.

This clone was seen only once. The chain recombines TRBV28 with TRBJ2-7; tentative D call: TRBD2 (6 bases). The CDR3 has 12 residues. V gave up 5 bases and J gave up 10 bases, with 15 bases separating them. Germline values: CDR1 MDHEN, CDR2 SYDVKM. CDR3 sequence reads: CASSEMPGLQYF. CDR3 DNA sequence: TGTGCCAGCAGTGAAATGCCGGGACTTCAGTACTTC.

The CDR3, as DNA: TGTGCCACCAGCTCCTACGAGGGCGACAATGAGCAGTTCTTC. Its protein is CATSSYEGDNEQFF. The chain has TRBV24-1 and TRBJ2-1; possibly TRBD2 for D (5 bases). Germline CDR1 is KGHDR and CDR2 is SFDVKD. V lost 7 bases and J 5 bases, leaving 14 bases between the germline ends. This CDR3 is 14 amino acids long.

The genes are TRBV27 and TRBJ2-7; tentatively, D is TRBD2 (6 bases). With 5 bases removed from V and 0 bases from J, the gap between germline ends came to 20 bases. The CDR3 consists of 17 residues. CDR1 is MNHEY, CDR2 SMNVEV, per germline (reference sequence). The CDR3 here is CASSRNRGTSSSYEQYF. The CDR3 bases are TGTGCCAGCAGTAGAAACCGCGGGACGAGTAGCTCCTACGAGCAGTACTTC.

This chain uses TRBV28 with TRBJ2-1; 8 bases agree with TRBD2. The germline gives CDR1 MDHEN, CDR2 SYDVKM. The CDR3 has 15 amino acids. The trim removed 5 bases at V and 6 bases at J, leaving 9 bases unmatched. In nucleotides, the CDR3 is TGTGCCAGCAGTGCAGCCGGGACTAGTGGCAATGAGCAGTTCTTC. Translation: CASSAAGTSGNEQFF.

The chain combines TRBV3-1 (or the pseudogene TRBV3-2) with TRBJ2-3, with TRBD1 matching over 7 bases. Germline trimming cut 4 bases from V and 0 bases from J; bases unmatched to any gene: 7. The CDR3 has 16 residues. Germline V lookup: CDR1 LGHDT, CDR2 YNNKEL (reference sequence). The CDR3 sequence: CASSLRGLRSTDTQYF. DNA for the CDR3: TGTGCCAGCAGCCTGAGGGGGCTCAGAAGCACAGATACGCAGTATTTT.

CDR3 loop: CASSRETSGMPSTDTQYF. CDR3 in DNA: TGCGCCAGCAGCCGAGAGACTAGCGGGATGCCTAGCACAGATACGCAGTATTTT. J is TRBJ2-3 and V is TRBV4-1; TRBD2 agrees at 11 bases. V shed 4 bases, J shed 0 bases, and the junction held 9 bases outside the gene matches. Looked up from germline, CDR1 is MGHRA and CDR2 is YSYEKL. This CDR3 is built from 18 residues.

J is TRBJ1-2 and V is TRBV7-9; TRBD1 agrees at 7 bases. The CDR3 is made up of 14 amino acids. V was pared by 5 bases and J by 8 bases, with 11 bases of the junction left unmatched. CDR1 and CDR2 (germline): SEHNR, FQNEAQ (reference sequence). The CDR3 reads CASSREGQSRGYTF. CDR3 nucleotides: TGTGCCAGCAGCCGCGAGGGACAGTCAAGGGGCTACACCTTC.

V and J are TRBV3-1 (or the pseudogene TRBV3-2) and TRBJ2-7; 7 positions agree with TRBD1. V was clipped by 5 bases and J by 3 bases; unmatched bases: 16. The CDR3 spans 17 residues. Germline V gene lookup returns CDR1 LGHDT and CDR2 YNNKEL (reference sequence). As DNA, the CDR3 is TGTGCCAGCAGCTCCTTTTCCGGGACAGCTCCTCACTACGAGCAGTACTTC. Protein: CASSSFSGTAPHYEQYF.

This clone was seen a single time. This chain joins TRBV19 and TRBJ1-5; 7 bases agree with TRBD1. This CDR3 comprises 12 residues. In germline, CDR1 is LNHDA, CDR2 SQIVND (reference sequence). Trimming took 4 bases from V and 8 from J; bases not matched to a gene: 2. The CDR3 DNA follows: TGTGCCAGTAGTACCGACAGGGAGCCCCAGCATTTT. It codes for CASSTDREPQHF. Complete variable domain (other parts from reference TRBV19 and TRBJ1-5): DGGITQSPKYLFRKEGQNVTLSCEQNLNHDAMYWYRQDPGQGLRLIYYSQIVNDFQKGDIAEGYSVSREKKESFPLTVTSAQKNPTAFYLCASSTDREPQHFGDGTRLSIL.

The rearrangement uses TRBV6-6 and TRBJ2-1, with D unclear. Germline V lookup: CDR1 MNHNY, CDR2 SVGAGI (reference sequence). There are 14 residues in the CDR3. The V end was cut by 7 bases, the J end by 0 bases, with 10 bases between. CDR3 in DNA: TGTGCCAGCATTCAACAGAGCTCCTACAATGAGCAGTTCTTC. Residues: CASIQQSSYNEQFF.

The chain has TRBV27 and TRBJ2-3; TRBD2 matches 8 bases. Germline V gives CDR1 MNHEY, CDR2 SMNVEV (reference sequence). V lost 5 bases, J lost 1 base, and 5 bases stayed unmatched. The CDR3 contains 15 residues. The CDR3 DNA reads TGTGCCAGCAGTATAGCGGGGCCTCGCACAGATACGCAGTATTTT. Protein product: CASSIAGPRTDTQYF.

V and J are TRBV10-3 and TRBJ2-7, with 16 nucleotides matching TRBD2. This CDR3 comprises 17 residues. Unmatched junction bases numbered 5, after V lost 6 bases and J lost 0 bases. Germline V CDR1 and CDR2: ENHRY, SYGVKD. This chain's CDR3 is CAISGTSGGARSYEQYF. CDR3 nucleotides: TGTGCCATCAGCGGGACTAGCGGGGGGGCCCGCTCCTACGAGCAGTACTTC.

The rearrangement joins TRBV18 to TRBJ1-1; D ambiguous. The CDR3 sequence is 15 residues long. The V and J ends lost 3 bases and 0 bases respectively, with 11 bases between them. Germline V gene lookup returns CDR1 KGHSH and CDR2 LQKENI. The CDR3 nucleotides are TGTGCCAGCTCACCCTCCAGGACTCTGAACACTGAAGCTTTCTTT. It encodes CASSPSRTLNTEAFF.

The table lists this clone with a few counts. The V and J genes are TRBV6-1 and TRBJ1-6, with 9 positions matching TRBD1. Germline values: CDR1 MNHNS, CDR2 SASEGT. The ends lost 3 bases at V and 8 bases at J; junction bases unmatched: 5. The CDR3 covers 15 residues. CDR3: CASSEGDRDYSPLHF. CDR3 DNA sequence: TGTGCCAGCAGTGAGGGGGACAGGGATTATTCACCCCTCCACTTT.

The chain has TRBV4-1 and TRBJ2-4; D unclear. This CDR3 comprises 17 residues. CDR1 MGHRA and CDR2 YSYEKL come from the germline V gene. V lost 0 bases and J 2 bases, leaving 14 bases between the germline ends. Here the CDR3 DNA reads TGCGCCAGCAGCCAAGATCGCGTCCGTGGGCCCAAAAACATTCAGTACTTC. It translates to CASSQDRVRGPKNIQYF.

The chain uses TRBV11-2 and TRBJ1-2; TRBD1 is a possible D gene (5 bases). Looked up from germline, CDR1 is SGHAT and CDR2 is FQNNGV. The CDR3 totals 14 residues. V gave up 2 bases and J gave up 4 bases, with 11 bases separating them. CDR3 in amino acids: CASSLNGHLYGYTF. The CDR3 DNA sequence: TGTGCCAGCAGCTTAAATGGACATCTCTATGGCTACACCTTC.

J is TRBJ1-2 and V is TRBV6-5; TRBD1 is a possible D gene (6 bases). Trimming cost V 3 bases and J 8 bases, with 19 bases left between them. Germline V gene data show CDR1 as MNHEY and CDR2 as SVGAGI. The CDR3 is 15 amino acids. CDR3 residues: CASSYQDSPSEGYTF. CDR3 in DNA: TGTGCCAGCAGTTATCAGGACAGCCCATCTGAGGGCTACACCTTC.

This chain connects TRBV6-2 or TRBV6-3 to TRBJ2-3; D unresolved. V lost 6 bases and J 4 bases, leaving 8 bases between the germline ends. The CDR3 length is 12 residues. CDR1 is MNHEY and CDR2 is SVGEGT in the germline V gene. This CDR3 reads CASSQSSDTQYF. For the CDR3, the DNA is TGTGCCAGCAGCCAATCTTCAGATACGCAGTATTTT.

The CDR3 reads CASSALGQGNTEAFF. CDR3 bases: TGTGCCAGCAGTGCCCTTGGACAGGGCAACACTGAAGCTTTCTTT. This chain joins TRBV6-6 and TRBJ1-1, with 8 bases aligning to TRBD1. After removal of 5 bases from V and 2 bases from J, the junction contained 7 bases not matched to a gene. From germline, CDR1 is MNHNY and CDR2 SVGAGI (reference sequence). This CDR3 has 15 residues.